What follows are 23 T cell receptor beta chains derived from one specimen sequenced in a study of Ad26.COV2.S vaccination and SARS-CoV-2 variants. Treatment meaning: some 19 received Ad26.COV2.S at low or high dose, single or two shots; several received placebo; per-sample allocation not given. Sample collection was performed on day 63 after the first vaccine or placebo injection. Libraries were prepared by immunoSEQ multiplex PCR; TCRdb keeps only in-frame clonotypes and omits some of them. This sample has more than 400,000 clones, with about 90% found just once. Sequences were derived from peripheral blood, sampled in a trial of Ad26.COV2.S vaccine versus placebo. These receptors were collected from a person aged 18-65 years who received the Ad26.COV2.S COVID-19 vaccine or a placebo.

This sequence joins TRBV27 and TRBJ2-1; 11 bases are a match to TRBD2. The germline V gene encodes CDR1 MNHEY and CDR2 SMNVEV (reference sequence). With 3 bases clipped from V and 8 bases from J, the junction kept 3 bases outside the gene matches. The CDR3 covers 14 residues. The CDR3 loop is CASSFSGRADEQFF. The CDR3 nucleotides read TGTGCCAGCAGTTTTAGCGGGAGGGCCGATGAGCAGTTCTTC.

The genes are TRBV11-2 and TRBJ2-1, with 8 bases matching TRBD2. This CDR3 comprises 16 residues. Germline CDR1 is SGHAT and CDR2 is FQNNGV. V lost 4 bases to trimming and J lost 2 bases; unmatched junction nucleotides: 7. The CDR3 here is CASSSYTGGPYNEQFF. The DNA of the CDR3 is TGTGCCAGCAGCTCATACACGGGGGGGCCCTACAATGAGCAGTTCTTC.

CDR3 sequence reads: CASSFGGGGSPSEQYF. The CDR3 region has the DNA TGTGCCAGCAGCTTCGGAGGAGGCGGGAGTCCCTCCGAGCAGTACTTC. The genes are TRBV5-4 and TRBJ2-7; TRBD2 agrees at 7 bases. The CDR3 consists of 16 residues. Germline CDR1 is SGHNT and CDR2 is YYREEE (reference sequence). V was clipped by 2 bases and J by 6 bases; unmatched bases: 14.

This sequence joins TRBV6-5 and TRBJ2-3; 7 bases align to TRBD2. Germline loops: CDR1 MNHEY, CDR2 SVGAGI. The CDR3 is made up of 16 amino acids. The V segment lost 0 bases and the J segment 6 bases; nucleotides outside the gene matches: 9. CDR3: CASSYSAGWGGDTQYF. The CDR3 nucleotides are TGTGCCAGCAGTTACTCAGCGGGATGGGGGGGGGATACGCAGTATTTT.

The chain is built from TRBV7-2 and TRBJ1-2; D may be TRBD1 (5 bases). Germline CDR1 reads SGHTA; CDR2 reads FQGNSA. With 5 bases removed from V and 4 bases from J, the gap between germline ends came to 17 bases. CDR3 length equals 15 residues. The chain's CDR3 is CASSLGVGVGYGYTF. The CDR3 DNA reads TGTGCCAGCAGCCTAGGGGTTGGGGTCGGCTATGGCTACACCTTC.

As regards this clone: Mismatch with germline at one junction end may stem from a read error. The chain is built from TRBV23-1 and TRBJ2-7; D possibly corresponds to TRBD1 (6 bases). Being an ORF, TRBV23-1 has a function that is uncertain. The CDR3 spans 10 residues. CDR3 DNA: TGCGCCAGCCGCCATATTACAGGGAACTTC. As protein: CASRHITGNF.

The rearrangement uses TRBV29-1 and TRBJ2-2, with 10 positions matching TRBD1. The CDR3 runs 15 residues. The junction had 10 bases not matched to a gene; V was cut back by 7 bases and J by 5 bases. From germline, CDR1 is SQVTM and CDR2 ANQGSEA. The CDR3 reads CSEKRTGGKTGELFF. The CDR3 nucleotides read TGCAGCGAAAAGCGGACAGGGGGAAAGACCGGGGAGCTGTTTTTT.

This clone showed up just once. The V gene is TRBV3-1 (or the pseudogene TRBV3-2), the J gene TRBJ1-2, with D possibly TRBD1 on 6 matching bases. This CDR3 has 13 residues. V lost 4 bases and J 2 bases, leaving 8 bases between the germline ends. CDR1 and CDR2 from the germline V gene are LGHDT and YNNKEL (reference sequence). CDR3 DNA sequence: TGTGCCAGCAGCCGGGACATGAACTATGGCTACACCTTC. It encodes CASSRDMNYGYTF.

The CDR3 spells CASTIGSGQEYEQYF. CDR3 DNA sequence: TGTGCCAGCACCATAGGATCGGGACAGGAGTACGAGCAGTACTTC. The chain combines TRBV21-1 with TRBJ2-7; TRBD1 is the table's D call, not checked against the DNA. TRBV21-1 is assigned pseudogene status. CDR3 size: 15 residues.

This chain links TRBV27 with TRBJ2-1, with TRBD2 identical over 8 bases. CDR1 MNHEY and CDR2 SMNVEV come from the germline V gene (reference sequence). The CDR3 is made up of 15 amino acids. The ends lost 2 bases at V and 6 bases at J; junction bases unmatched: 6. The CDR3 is CASSLAGGSVNEQFF. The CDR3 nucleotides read TGTGCCAGCAGTTTAGCGGGAGGCTCTGTCAATGAGCAGTTCTTC.

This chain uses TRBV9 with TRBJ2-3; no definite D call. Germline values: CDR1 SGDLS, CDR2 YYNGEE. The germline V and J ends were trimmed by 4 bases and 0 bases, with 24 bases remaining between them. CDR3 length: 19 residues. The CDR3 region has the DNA TGTGCCAGCAGCCCCCCCTATGGGTTAGCCAAAGGGAGCACAGATACGCAGTATTTT. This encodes CASSPPYGLAKGSTDTQYF.

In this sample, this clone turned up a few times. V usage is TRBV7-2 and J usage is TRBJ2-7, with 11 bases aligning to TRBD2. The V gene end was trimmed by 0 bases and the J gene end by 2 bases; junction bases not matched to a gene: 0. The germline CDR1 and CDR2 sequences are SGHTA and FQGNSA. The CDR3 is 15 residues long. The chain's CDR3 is CASSLASGRAYEQYF. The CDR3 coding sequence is TGTGCCAGCAGCTTAGCTAGCGGGAGGGCCTACGAGCAGTACTTC.

For the CDR3, the DNA is TGTGCCAGCAGCCTTGACAGGGGGCGATGGAACACTGAAGCTTTCTTT. Its translation is CASSLDRGRWNTEAFF. J is TRBJ1-1 and V is TRBV5-5; 10 nucleotides agree with TRBD1. CDR1 and CDR2 (germline): SGHKS, YYEKEE (reference sequence). The CDR3 length is 16 residues. The junction had 7 bases not matched to a gene; V was cut back by 4 bases and J by 1 base.

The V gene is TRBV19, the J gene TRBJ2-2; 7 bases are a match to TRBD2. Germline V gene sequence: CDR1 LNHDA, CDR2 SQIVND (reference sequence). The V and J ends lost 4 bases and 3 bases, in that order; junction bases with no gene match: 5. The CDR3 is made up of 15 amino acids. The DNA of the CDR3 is TGTGCCAGTAGTACAACTAGCGCATACACCGGGGAGCTGTTTTTT. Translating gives CASSTTSAYTGELFF.

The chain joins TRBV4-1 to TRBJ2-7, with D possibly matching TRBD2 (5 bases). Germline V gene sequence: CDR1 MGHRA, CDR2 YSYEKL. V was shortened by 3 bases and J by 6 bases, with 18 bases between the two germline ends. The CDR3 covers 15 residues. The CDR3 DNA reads TGCGCCAGCAGCCAGATTGGGCCTAGAGGGAGCGAGCAGTACTTC. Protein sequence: CASSQIGPRGSEQYF.

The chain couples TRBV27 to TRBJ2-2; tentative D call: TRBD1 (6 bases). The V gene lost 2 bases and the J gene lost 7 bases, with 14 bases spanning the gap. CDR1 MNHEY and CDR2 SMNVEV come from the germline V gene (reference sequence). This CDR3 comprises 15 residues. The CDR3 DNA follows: TGTGCCAGCAGTTTAGAGGGCAGGGGCGACGGGGAGCTGTTTTTT. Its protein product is CASSLEGRGDGELFF.

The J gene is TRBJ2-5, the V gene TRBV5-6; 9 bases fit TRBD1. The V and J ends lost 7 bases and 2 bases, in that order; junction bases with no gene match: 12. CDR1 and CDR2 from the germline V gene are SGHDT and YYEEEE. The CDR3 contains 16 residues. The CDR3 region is CASRRMETGGQETQYF. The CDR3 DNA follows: TGTGCCAGCCGAAGGATGGAGACAGGGGGTCAAGAGACCCAGTACTTC.

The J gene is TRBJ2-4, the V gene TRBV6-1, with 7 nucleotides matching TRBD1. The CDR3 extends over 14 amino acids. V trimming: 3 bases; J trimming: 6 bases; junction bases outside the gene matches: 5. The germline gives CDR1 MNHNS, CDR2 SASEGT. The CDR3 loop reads CASSDRDSLNIQYF. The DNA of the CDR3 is TGTGCCAGCAGTGACCGGGACAGCCTAAACATTCAGTACTTC.

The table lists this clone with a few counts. This CDR3 is CASSSRDSSYEQYF. The CDR3 coding sequence is TGTGCCAGCAGTTCAAGGGACAGCTCCTACGAGCAGTACTTC. The chain is built from TRBV27 and TRBJ2-7; 7 positions match TRBD1. CDR1 and CDR2 from the germline V gene are MNHEY and SMNVEV (reference sequence). The CDR3 has 14 residues. V lost 4 bases, J lost 0 bases, and 3 bases stayed unmatched.

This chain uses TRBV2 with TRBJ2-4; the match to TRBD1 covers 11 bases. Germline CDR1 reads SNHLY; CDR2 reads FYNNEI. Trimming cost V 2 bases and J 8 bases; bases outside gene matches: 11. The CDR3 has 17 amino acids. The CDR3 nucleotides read TGTGCCAGCAGTGAAAGATCGGGACAGGGGGTGGTGGACATTCAGTACTTC. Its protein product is CASSERSGQGVVDIQYF.

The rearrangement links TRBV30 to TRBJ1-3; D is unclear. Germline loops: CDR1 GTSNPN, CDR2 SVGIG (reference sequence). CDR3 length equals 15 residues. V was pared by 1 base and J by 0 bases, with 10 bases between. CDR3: CAWSAGDDSGNTIYF. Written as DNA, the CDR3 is TGTGCCTGGAGTGCGGGCGACGACTCTGGAAACACCATATATTTT. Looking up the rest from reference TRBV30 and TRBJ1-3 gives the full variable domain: SQTIHQWPATLVQPVGSPLSLECTVEGTSNPNLYWYRQAAGRGLQLLFYSVGIGQISSEVPQNLSASRPQDRQFILSSKKLLLSDSGFYLCAWSAGDDSGNTIYFGEGSWLTVV.

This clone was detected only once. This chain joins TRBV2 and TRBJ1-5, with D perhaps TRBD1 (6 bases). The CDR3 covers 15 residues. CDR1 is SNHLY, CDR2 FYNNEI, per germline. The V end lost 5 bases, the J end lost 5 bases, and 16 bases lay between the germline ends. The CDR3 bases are TGTGCCAGCAGTTCCGGGACAAGGGGCTATCAGCCCCAGCATTTT. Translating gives CASSSGTRGYQPQHF.

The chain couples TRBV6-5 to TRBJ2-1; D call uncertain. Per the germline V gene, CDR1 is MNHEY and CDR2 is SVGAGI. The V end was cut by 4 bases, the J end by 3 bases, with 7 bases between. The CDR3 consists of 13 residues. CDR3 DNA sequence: TGTGCCAGCAGTTTGGGCCTCTACAATGAGCAGTTCTTC. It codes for CASSLGLYNEQFF.